Each of the 12 T cell receptor beta chains below was sequenced from the same sample in a study of shared clonotypes between healthy human individuals. Data came from immunoSEQ multiplex PCR; TCRdb stores just in-frame clones and leaves some out. Of about 2 million clones listed, 85% to 95% are singletons. The sample was naive CD4+ T cells sorted from blood. Documented subset: CD45RA+ positively selected. Receptors originate from a man between 18 and 29 years old in good health.

A note on this clone: A clone one base away is much larger, so this may be a read error. The sample carries other DNA sequences with the same CDR3. The genes are TRBV7-2 and TRBJ2-7; 7 bases agree with TRBD1. The V and J ends lost 4 bases and 3 bases, in that order; junction bases with no gene match: 0. The germline V gene encodes CDR1 SGHTA and CDR2 FQGNSA. The CDR3 consists of 12 residues. CDR3 in amino acids: CASSWDSYEQYF. The CDR3 DNA reads TGTGCCAGCAGCTGGGACAGCTACGAGCAGTACTTC.

Concerning this clone: Distinct nucleotide sequences in the sample also encode this CDR3. The chain combines TRBV7-9 with TRBJ2-7; D possibly uses TRBD1 or TRBD2 (6 bases each). CDR3 size: 14 residues. Trimming pared 5 bases from V and 0 bases from J, leaving 11 bases between. Germline CDR1 and CDR2: SEHNR and FQNEAQ (reference sequence). CDR3 in DNA: TGTGCCAGCAGCCCCGGGGGCAGCTCCTACGAGCAGTACTTC. It codes for CASSPGGSSYEQYF. Supplemented by reference TRBV7-9 and TRBJ2-7, the full variable domain reads DTGVSQNPRHKITKRGQNVTFRCDPISEHNRLYWYRQTLGQGPEFLTYFQNEAQLEKSRLLSDRFSAERPKGSFSTLEIQRTEQGDSAMYLCASSPGGSSYEQYFGPGTRLTVT.

This sequence joins TRBV7-2 and TRBJ2-7, with 10 bases that match TRBD1. The length of the CDR3 is 14 residues. J was trimmed by 3 bases and V by 4 bases; bases with no gene match: 3. Per the germline V gene, CDR1 is SGHTA and CDR2 is FQGNSA. In nucleotides, the CDR3 is TGTGCCAGCAGCTCGGACAGGGGGAGCTACGAGCAGTACTTC. It translates to CASSSDRGSYEQYF.

This clone was found once. Additional DNA sequences in this sample encode the identical CDR3. This chain links TRBV18 with TRBJ1-2, with a possible D match to TRBD1 (5 bases). The CDR3 is 14 residues long. The V end was cut by 0 bases, the J end by 4 bases, with 9 bases between. Germline V gene lookup returns CDR1 KGHSH and CDR2 LQKENI. CDR3 loop: CASSPPGVGYGYTF. The CDR3 DNA reads as TGTGCCAGCTCACCACCGGGGGTAGGCTATGGCTACACCTTC.

The chain has TRBV6-4 and TRBJ2-7, with TRBD2 matching over 8 bases. Germline trimming cut 8 bases from V and 6 bases from J; bases unmatched to any gene: 15. Germline V gives CDR1 MRHNA, CDR2 SNTAGT. The CDR3 totals 15 residues. The DNA for the CDR3 is TGTGCCAGCGGGGATAGCGGGAACCGCCTATGCGAGCAGTACTTC. This encodes CASGDSGNRLCEQYF.

This clone was seen a handful of times. The chain combines TRBV5-6 with TRBJ2-2; TRBD1 or TRBD2 may be the D gene (5 bases each). Trimming left V 1 base short and J 2 bases short, with 6 bases between. Germline values: CDR1 SGHDT, CDR2 YYEEEE. This CDR3 is 14 amino acids long. CDR3 in amino acids: CASSLRDNTGELFF. The CDR3 nucleotides are TGTGCCAGCAGCTTGCGGGACAACACCGGGGAGCTGTTTTTT.

The V call is TRBV6-1, the J call TRBJ2-7; TRBD2 is a possible D gene (6 bases). Germline CDR1 is MNHNS and CDR2 is SASEGT. The CDR3 contains 14 residues. V lost 6 bases and J lost 4, with 16 bases in between. The CDR3 bases are TGTGCCAGCAGGGAGGGGACCGCACTGTACGAGCAGTACTTC. Encoded protein: CASREGTALYEQYF.

This chain uses TRBV6-5 with TRBJ1-1, with TRBD1 as a possible D gene (5 bases). The V end lost 6 bases, the J end lost 7 bases, and 9 bases lay between the germline ends. From germline, CDR1 is MNHEY and CDR2 SVGAGI. The length of the CDR3 is 11 residues. The CDR3 nucleotides read TGTGCCAGCAGCCGACAGAATGAAGCTTTCTTT. The encoded protein is CASSRQNEAFF.

V gene TRBV28 combines with J gene TRBJ2-3, with D maybe TRBD2 (6 bases). Germline loops: CDR1 MDHEN, CDR2 SYDVKM. The CDR3 is made up of 15 amino acids. V was pared by 5 bases and J by 3 bases, with 15 bases between. CDR3: CASSTPGRGTDTQYF. CDR3 nucleotides: TGTGCCAGCAGTACCCCCGGGCGGGGAACAGATACGCAGTATTTT.

This clone occurred once. The rearrangement joins TRBV10-3 to TRBJ1-4; D may be TRBD1 (6 bases). Per germline, CDR1 ENHRY and CDR2 SYGVKD. This CDR3 is 13 amino acids long. Trimming cost V 7 bases and J 8 bases, with 14 bases left between them. The CDR3, as DNA: TGTGCCATCACGGGGGCGCCTCGGGAAAAACTGTTTTTT. Its translation: CAITGAPREKLFF.

The J gene is TRBJ1-2, the V gene TRBV7-2; D is unclear. The CDR3 is 13 amino acids. V gave up 4 bases and J gave up 6 bases, with 12 bases separating them. In germline, CDR1 is SGHTA, CDR2 FQGNSA. CDR3 sequence reads: CASSSLAPHGYTF. In nucleotides, the CDR3 is TGTGCCAGCAGCTCCCTTGCCCCTCATGGCTACACCTTC.

A single count supports this clone. The chain joins TRBV27 to TRBJ2-5, with D maybe TRBD2 (5 bases). Germline V gene lookup returns CDR1 MNHEY and CDR2 SMNVEV (reference sequence). The CDR3 length is 13 residues. V was cut by 3 bases and J by 5 bases, with 10 bases left in between. CDR3 sequence: CASSLTSGETQYF. In DNA, the CDR3 is TGTGCCAGCAGTTTGACGTCGGGGGAGACCCAGTACTTC.